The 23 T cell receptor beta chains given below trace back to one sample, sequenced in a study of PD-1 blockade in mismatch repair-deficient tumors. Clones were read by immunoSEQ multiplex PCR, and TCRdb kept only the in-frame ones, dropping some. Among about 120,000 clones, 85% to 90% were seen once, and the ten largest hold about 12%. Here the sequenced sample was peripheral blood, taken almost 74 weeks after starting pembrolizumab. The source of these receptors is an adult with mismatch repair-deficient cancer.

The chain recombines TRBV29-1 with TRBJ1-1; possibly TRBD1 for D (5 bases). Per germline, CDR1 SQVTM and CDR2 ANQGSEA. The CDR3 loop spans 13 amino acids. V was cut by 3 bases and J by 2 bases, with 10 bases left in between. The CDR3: CSVEGRINTEAFF. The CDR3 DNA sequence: TGCAGCGTTGAGGGACGGATAAACACTGAAGCTTTCTTT.

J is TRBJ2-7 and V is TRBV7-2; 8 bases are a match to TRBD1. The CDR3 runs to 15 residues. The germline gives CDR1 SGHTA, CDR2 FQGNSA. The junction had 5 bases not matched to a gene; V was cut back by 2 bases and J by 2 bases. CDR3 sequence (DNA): TGTGCCAGCAGCTTATACGGACAGGGAGCCTACGAGCAGTACTTC. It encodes CASSLYGQGAYEQYF.

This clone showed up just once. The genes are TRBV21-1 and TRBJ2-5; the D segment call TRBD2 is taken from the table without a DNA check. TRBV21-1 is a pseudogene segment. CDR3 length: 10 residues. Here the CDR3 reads CASLLETQYF. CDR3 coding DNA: TGTGCCAGCCTGTTGGAGACCCAGTACTTC.

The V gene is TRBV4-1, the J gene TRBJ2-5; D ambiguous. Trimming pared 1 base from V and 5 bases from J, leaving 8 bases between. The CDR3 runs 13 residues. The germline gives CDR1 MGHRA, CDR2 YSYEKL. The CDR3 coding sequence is TGCGCCAGCAGCCAAGCAGTCCGTGAGACCCAGTACTTC. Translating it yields CASSQAVRETQYF.

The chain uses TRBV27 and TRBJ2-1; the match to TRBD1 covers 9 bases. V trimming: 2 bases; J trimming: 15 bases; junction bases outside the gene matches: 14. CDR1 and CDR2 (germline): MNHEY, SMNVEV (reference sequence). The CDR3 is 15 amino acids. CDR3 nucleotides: TGTGCCAGCAGTTTACGCAACCTACAGGGGGCGCTTTGGTTCTTC. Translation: CASSLRNLQGALWFF.

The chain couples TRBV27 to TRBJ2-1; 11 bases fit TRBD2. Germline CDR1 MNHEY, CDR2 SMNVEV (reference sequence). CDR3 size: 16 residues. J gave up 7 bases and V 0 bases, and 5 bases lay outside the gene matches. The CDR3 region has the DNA TGTGCCAGCAGTTTATCAAATTTAGCGGGAGGGAATGAGCAGTTCTTC. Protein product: CASSLSNLAGGNEQFF.

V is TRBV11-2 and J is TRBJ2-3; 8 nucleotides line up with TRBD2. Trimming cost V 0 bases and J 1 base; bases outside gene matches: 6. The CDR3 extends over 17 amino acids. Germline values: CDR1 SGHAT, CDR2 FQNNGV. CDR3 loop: CASSLDGGTRGTDTQYF. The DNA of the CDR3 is TGTGCCAGCAGCTTAGATGGCGGGACTAGGGGCACAGATACGCAGTATTTT.

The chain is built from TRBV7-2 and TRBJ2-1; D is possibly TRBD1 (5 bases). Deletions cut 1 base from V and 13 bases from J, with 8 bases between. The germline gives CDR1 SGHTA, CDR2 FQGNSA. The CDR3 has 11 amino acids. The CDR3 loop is CASSLGGSQFF. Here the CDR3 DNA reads TGTGCCAGCAGCTTAGGGGGCAGTCAGTTCTTC.

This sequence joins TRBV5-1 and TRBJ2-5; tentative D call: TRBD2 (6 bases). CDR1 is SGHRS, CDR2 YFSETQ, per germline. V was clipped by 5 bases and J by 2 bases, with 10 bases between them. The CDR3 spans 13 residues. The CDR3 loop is CASSAGRQETQYF. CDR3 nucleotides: TGCGCCAGCAGTGCCGGGAGACAAGAGACCCAGTACTTC.

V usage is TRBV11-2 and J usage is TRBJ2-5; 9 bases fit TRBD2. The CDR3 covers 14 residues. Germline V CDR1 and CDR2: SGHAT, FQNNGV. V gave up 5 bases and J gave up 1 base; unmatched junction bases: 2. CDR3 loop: CASSAGLAQETQYF. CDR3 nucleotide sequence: TGTGCCAGCAGCGCGGGACTAGCCCAAGAGACCCAGTACTTC. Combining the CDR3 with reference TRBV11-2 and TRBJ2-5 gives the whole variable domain EAGVAQSPRYKIIEKRQSVAFWCNPISGHATLYWYQQILGQGPKLLIQFQNNGVVDDSQLPKDRFSAERLKGVDSTLKIQPAKLEDSAVYLCASSAGLAQETQYFGPGTRLLVL.

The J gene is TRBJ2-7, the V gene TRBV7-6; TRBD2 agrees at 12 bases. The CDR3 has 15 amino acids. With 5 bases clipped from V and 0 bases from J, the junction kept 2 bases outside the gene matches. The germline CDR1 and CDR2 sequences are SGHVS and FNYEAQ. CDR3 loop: CASSETSGSSYEQYF. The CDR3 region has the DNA TGTGCCAGCAGCGAGACTAGCGGGAGCTCCTACGAGCAGTACTTC. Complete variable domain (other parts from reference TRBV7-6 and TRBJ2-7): GAGVSQSPRYKVTKRGQDVALRCDPISGHVSLYWYRQALGQGPEFLTYFNYEAQQDKSGLPNDRFSAERPEGSISTLTIQRTEQRDSAMYRCASSETSGSSYEQYFGPGTRLTVT.

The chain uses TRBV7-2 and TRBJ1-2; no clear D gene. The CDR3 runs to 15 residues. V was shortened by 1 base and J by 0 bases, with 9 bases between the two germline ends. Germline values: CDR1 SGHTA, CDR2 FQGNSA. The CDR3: CASSLGPLANYGYTF. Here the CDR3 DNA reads TGTGCCAGCAGCTTAGGGCCGCTGGCTAACTATGGCTACACCTTC.

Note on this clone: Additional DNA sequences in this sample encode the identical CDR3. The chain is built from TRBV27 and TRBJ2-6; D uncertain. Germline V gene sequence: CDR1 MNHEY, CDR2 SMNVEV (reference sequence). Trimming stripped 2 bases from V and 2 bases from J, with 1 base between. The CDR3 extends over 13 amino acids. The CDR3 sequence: CASSLAGANVLTF. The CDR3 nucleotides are TGTGCCAGCAGTTTAGCTGGGGCCAACGTCCTGACTTTC.

Here the CDR3 reads CASSQVEAGPYEQYF. CDR3 in DNA: TGCGCCAGCAGCCAAGTTGAAGCGGGACCGTACGAGCAGTACTTC. The chain carries TRBV4-1 and TRBJ2-7; TRBD2 agrees at 7 bases. The V gene's germline CDR1 is MGHRA and CDR2 YSYEKL. The junction had 7 bases not matched to a gene; V was cut back by 1 base and J by 4 bases. This CDR3 contains 15 residues.

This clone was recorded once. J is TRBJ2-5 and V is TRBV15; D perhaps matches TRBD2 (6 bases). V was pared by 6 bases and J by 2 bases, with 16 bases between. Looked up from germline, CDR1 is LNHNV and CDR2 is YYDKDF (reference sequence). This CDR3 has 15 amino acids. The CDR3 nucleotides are TGTGCCACCAGACCCGACGGAGGGGAGCAAGAGACCCAGTACTTC. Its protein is CATRPDGGEQETQYF.

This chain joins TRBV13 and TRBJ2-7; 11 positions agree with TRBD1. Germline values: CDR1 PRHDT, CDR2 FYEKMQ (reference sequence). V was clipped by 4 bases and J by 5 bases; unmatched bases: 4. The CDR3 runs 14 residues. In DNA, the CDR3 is TGTGCCAGCAGCTCGGGACAGGGGGTCCACGAGCAGTACTTC. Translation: CASSSGQGVHEQYF.

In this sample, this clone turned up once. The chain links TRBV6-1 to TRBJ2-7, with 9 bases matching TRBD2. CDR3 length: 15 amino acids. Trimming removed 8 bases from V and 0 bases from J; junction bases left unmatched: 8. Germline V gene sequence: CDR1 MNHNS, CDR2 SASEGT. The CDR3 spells CASRGLAQSSYEQYF. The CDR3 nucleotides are TGTGCCAGCCGAGGACTAGCGCAAAGCTCCTACGAGCAGTACTTC.

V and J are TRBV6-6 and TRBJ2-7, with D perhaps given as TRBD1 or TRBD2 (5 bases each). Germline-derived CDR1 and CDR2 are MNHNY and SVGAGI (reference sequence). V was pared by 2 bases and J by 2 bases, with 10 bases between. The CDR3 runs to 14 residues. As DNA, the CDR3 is TGTGCCAGCAGTTACGGGACCGGCCCCTACGAGCAGTACTTC. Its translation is CASSYGTGPYEQYF.

CDR3 sequence (DNA): TGTGCCAGCAGTCCCCGTTGGGTCGGAGGGGAGCTGTTTTTT. Its translation is CASSPRWVGGELFF. The chain joins TRBV28 to TRBJ2-2; D is unclear. Trimming removed 5 bases from V and 8 bases from J, with 15 bases in between. The germline CDR1 and CDR2 sequences are MDHEN and SYDVKM. The CDR3 runs to 14 residues.

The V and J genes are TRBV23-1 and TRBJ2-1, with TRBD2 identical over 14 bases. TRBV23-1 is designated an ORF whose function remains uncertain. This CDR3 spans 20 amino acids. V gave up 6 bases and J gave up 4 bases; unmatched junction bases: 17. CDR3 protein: CASSQTVGLAGAHGYNEQFF. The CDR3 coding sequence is TGCGCCAGCAGCCAAACTGTGGGACTAGCGGGAGCACACGGGTACAATGAGCAGTTCTTC.

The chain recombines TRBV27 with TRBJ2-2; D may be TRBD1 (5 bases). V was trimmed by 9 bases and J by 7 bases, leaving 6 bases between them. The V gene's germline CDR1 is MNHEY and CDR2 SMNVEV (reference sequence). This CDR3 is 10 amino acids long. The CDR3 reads CARGRGELFF. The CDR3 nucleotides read TGTGCCAGGGGGCGCGGGGAGCTGTTTTTT.

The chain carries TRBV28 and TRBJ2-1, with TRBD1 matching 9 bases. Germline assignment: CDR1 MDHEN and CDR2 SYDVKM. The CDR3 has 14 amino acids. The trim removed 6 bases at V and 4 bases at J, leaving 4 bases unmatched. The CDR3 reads CASRKQGAYNEQFF. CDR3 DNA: TGTGCCAGCAGGAAACAGGGGGCATACAATGAGCAGTTCTTC.

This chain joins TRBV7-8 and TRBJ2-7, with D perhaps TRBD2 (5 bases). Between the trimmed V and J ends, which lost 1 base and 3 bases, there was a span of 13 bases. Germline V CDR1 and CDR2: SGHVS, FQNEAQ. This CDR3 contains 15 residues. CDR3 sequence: CASSLVVYGGYEQYF. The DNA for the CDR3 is TGTGCCAGCAGCTTAGTAGTCTACGGAGGCTACGAGCAGTACTTC. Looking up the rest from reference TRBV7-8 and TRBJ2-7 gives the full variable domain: GAGVSQSPRYKVAKRGQDVALRCDPISGHVSLFWYQQALGQGPEFLTYFQNEAQLDKSGLPSDRFFAERPEGSVSTLKIQRTQQEDSAVYLCASSLVVYGGYEQYFGPGTRLTVT.